This T cell receptor (beta chain) was sequenced for a study of control samples from healthy donors and cancer patients. Here immunoSEQ multiplex PCR was the method, and the copy in TCRdb shows in-frame clones only, minus some. The sample contains 150,000 or so clones, around 88% of which appear only once. Material: blood. The receptor was derived from a man younger than 35 in good health.

CDR3 loop: CASSPPGDGVKEKLFF. As DNA, the CDR3 is TGTGCCAGCTCACCACCGGGGGACGGGGTGAAGGAAAAACTGTTTTTT. This chain links TRBV18 with TRBJ1-4; D may be TRBD1 (5 bases). The V gene's germline CDR1 is KGHSH and CDR2 LQKENI. Trimming took 0 bases from V and 8 from J, leaving 16 bases between them. This CDR3 is built from 16 residues.